The 20 T cell receptor beta chains given below trace back to one sample, sequenced in a study of T cell repertoires in cytomegalovirus infection. No antigen is known for these receptors. In TCRdb, the reads were re-called with MiXCR into one record per CDR3 protein. Of some 700,000 distinct CDR3 sequences detected, 30% to 40% appear once; the ten largest clones hold 18%. The source was cultured PBMCs, collected from culture after CMV antigen stimulation. These receptors all stem from a human donor in good health (CMV status not recorded). Some clones in this sample may be carry-over from other donors' samples.

The chain is built from TRBV19 and TRBJ2-3, with 11 bases identical to TRBD2. CDR3 length: 17 amino acids. Per the germline V gene, CDR1 is LNHDA and CDR2 is SQIVND (reference sequence). After removal of 3 bases from V and 4 bases from J, the junction contained 9 bases not matched to a gene. This CDR3 reads CASSIDIAGGLPDTQYF. CDR3 in DNA: TGTGCCAGTAGTATTGATATAGCGGGGGGGCTCCCAGATACGCAGTATTTT.

The genes are TRBV4-1 and TRBJ1-1; 9 bases align to TRBD1. The V gene end was trimmed by 8 bases and the J gene end by 7 bases; junction bases not matched to a gene: 11. The germline V gene encodes CDR1 MGHRA and CDR2 YSYEKL. The CDR3 covers 14 residues. CDR3 loop: CASHLTTGGGEAFF. DNA of the CDR3: TGCGCCAGCCACCTAACTACAGGGGGCGGTGAAGCTTTCTTT.

This clonotype was observed a few times. V is TRBV7-9 and J is TRBJ1-3; 7 bases match TRBD1. CDR3 length: 15 residues. V lost 7 bases, J lost 4 bases, and 10 bases stayed unmatched. The germline CDR1 and CDR2 sequences are SEHNR and FQNEAQ (reference sequence). The CDR3 here is CASTPGGTEGNTIYF. For the CDR3, the DNA is TGTGCCAGCACTCCAGGGGGGACGGAAGGAAACACCATATATTTT.

The chain uses TRBV5-1 and TRBJ2-2; D unclear. The V and J ends lost 1 base and 2 bases respectively, with 12 bases between them. In germline, CDR1 is SGHRS, CDR2 YFSETQ. The CDR3 covers 16 residues. CDR3: CASSLRVSSNTGELFF. In nucleotides, the CDR3 is TGCGCCAGCAGCTTGAGAGTCAGCAGCAACACCGGGGAGCTGTTTTTT.

This chain joins TRBV19 and TRBJ1-1, with D maybe TRBD1 (6 bases). In germline, CDR1 is LNHDA, CDR2 SQIVND (reference sequence). This CDR3 is built from 15 residues. Trimming shortened V by 7 bases and J by 4 bases, and 19 bases separated the two germline ends. CDR3 amino acids: CASMTRGGASTEAFF. CDR3 nucleotides: TGTGCCAGTATGACCCGTGGGGGCGCGAGCACTGAAGCTTTCTTT.

This chain joins TRBV7-9 and TRBJ2-5; 7 positions agree with TRBD2. The CDR3 is 13 residues long. Looked up from germline, CDR1 is SEHNR and CDR2 is FQNEAQ (reference sequence). Trimming removed 1 base from V and 7 bases from J; junction bases left unmatched: 3. The CDR3 here is CASSLVASGTQYF. The CDR3 nucleotides read TGTGCCAGCAGCTTAGTGGCTAGCGGGACCCAGTACTTC.

This clonotype was seen more than once but under ten times. The V and J genes are TRBV7-9 and TRBJ2-7; TRBD2 matches at 9 bases. Germline V gene data show CDR1 as SEHNR and CDR2 as FQNEAQ (reference sequence). This CDR3 has 15 amino acids. Germline trimming cut 2 bases from V and 4 bases from J; bases unmatched to any gene: 6. The DNA of the CDR3 is TGTGCCAGCAGCTTACTAGCGGGGCAGGCATACGAGCAGTACTTC. It encodes CASSLLAGQAYEQYF. Full variable domain (missing parts from reference TRBV7-9 and TRBJ2-7): DTGVSQNPRHKITKRGQNVTFRCDPISEHNRLYWYRQTLGQGPEFLTYFQNEAQLEKSRLLSDRFSAERPKGSFSTLEIQRTEQGDSAMYLCASSLLAGQAYEQYFGPGTRLTVT.

V is TRBV6-6 and J is TRBJ1-2; possible D gene TRBD1, 6 bases. V was shortened by 6 bases and J by 4 bases, with 18 bases between the two germline ends. Germline V CDR1 and CDR2: MNHNY, SVGAGI (reference sequence). The CDR3 runs to 15 residues. The CDR3 nucleotides read TGTGCCAGCAGCCTAGCCCGGGGGGCGGTCTATGGCTACACCTTC. This encodes CASSLARGAVYGYTF.

The V and J genes are TRBV7-9 and TRBJ1-1; D is uncertain. Trimming left V 4 bases short and J 6 bases short, with 12 bases between. Germline CDR1 SEHNR, CDR2 FQNEAQ (reference sequence). The CDR3 runs 13 residues. CDR3 nucleotide sequence: TGTGCCAGCAGCTCCTTACGGTCTGCTGAAGCTTTCTTT. Its protein is CASSSLRSAEAFF.

The sample holds a few counts of this clonotype. CDR3 DNA sequence: TGCGCCAGCAGCGAGGATCTTTGGGCAGATACGCAGTATTTT. Translated, it gives CASSEDLWADTQYF. V is TRBV4-3 and J is TRBJ2-3; D unresolved. Trimming took off 5 bases at V and 4 bases at J, with 13 bases between the two ends. The CDR3 loop spans 14 amino acids. Germline V gene sequence: CDR1 LGHNA, CDR2 YSLEER.

The genes are TRBV11-2 and TRBJ2-7; D is perhaps TRBD1 (5 bases). Germline CDR1 and CDR2: SGHAT and FQNNGV. V lost 3 bases and J 2 bases, leaving 11 bases between the germline ends. The CDR3 has 14 amino acids. The CDR3 sequence: CASSFLGVTYEQYF. DNA for the CDR3: TGTGCCAGCAGCTTCCTAGGGGTAACCTACGAGCAGTACTTC. The full variable domain, completed using reference TRBV11-2 and TRBJ2-7, is EAGVAQSPRYKIIEKRQSVAFWCNPISGHATLYWYQQILGQGPKLLIQFQNNGVVDDSQLPKDRFSAERLKGVDSTLKIQPAKLEDSAVYLCASSFLGVTYEQYFGPGTRLTVT.

The J gene is TRBJ1-2, the V gene TRBV27; D remains unclear. Germline-derived CDR1 and CDR2 are MNHEY and SMNVEV (reference sequence). Trimming pared 2 bases from V and 3 bases from J, leaving 10 bases between. The CDR3 runs 14 residues. The CDR3 DNA is TGTGCCAGCAGTTTAGAACCCAACTACTATGGCTACACCTTC. It specifies CASSLEPNYYGYTF.

There are a few counts of this clonotype. The chain links TRBV7-9 to TRBJ1-2; TRBD1 is a possible D gene (5 bases). CDR1 is SEHNR, CDR2 FQNEAQ, per germline (reference sequence). Trimming cost V 5 bases and J 7 bases, with 20 bases left between them. The CDR3 extends over 15 amino acids. The CDR3 DNA follows: TGTGCCAGCAGCCGTCGGGGCCGGAGTGGTAGTGGCTACACCTTC. It is translated as CASSRRGRSGSGYTF.

The chain carries TRBV23-1 and TRBJ1-1; D not certain. TRBV23-1 has ORF status, its function being uncertain. The CDR3 has 16 residues. The ends were cut back, 0 bases at V and 1 base at J, with 12 bases in the middle. Here the CDR3 DNA reads TGCGCCAGCAGTCAATCATGGCAACCAAAGAACACTGAAGCTTTCTTT. Its translation is CASSQSWQPKNTEAFF.

This clonotype has only a few counts. This CDR3 reads CASSLLSYSGQFF. Written as DNA, the CDR3 is TGTGCCAGCAGCTTATTATCTTACTCGGGGCAGTTCTTC. This chain links TRBV7-9 with TRBJ2-1; D remains unclear. CDR3 length: 13 amino acids. The ends were cut back, 2 bases at V and 12 bases at J, with 14 bases in the middle. The germline V gene has CDR1 SEHNR and CDR2 FQNEAQ (reference sequence). Variable domain in full (rest from reference TRBV7-9 and TRBJ2-1): DTGVSQNPRHKITKRGQNVTFRCDPISEHNRLYWYRQTLGQGPEFLTYFQNEAQLEKSRLLSDRFSAERPKGSFSTLEIQRTEQGDSAMYLCASSLLSYSGQFFGPGTRLTVL.

The chain links TRBV20-1 to TRBJ2-5, with 8 bases matching TRBD2. The V gene end was trimmed by 6 bases and the J gene end by 4 bases; junction bases not matched to a gene: 7. Germline CDR1 is DFQATT and CDR2 is SNEGSKA (reference sequence). This CDR3 spans 13 amino acids. The CDR3 is CSAPGGSRETQYF. Here the CDR3 DNA reads TGCAGTGCCCCGGGAGGGTCAAGAGAGACCCAGTACTTC.

This clonotype was found once. Here the CDR3 reads CASSPPGPLNEQYF. CDR3 bases: TGTGCCAGCAGCCCACCGGGCCCTCTTAATGAGCAGTACTTC. The chain links TRBV7-8 to TRBJ2-7; D is unclear. This CDR3 is 14 amino acids long. Trimming shortened V by 5 bases and J by 7 bases, and 18 bases separated the two germline ends. Germline CDR1 SGHVS, CDR2 FQNEAQ.

V usage is TRBV5-4 and J usage is TRBJ2-1; tentative D call: TRBD1 (6 bases). The V gene lost 0 bases and the J gene lost 7 bases, with 11 bases spanning the gap. This CDR3 has 14 residues. Germline V lookup: CDR1 SGHNT, CDR2 YYREEE (reference sequence). Written as DNA, the CDR3 is TGTGCCAGCAGCTTGGCCCCACAGGGAAATGAGCAGTTCTTC. This translates into CASSLAPQGNEQFF.

The chain links TRBV20-1 to TRBJ2-4; TRBD2 matches 7 bases. Germline CDR1 reads DFQATT; CDR2 reads SNEGSKA (reference sequence). The CDR3 contains 16 residues. J lost 4 bases, V lost 0 bases, and 9 bases had no gene match. The CDR3 reads CSARDPLAAHKNIQYF. The CDR3 coding sequence is TGCAGTGCTAGAGACCCCCTAGCGGCCCATAAAAACATTCAGTACTTC.

The rearrangement joins TRBV7-9 to TRBJ2-6; D call uncertain. V was shortened by 8 bases and J by 0 bases, with 5 bases between the two germline ends. Per the germline V gene, CDR1 is SEHNR and CDR2 is FQNEAQ (reference sequence). This CDR3 comprises 13 residues. The CDR3 region is CASVISGANVLTF. CDR3 coding DNA: TGTGCCAGCGTTATCTCTGGGGCCAACGTCCTGACTTTC.